This is a list of T cell receptor beta chains from one sample in a study of shared clonotypes between healthy human individuals. The method was immunoSEQ multiplex PCR; TCRdb's version includes in-frame clones alone and lacks a portion of them. This sample carries 2 million to 2.5 million clones, about 92% of them seen once, and the ten largest clones take 1.7%. Sequencing used naive CD8+ T cells from PBMCs. The receptors here all came from a man aged 18 to 35 in good health. Some clones in this sample may be carry-over from other donors' samples. Each CDR3 is given with its conserved first and last residue. The D gene is left open where the match is weak. Only part of the rows carry a size: once, few, many, or a class if the clone is expanded.

.	16	TRBV28	TRBD2	TRBJ2-7	TGTGCCAGCAGTGCTACATCCGGGACTAATCCCTACGAGCAGTACTTC	CASSATSGTNPYEQYF
.	19	TRBV7-6	TRBD2	TRBJ2-2	TGTGCCAGCAGCTTAGAGCCAGCGGGATTGGTAACGAACACCGGGGAGCTGTTTTTT	CASSLEPAGLVTNTGELFF
.	16	TRBV6-1	TRBD1	TRBJ1-1	TGTGCCAGCAGTGAAGCGTACAGGGGGCGGAACACTGAAGCTTTCTTT	CASSEAYRGRNTEAFF
.	14	TRBV11-2	TRBD2	TRBJ2-7	TGTGCCAGCAGCTTAGGTGGGGGGGGATACGAGCAGTACTTC	CASSLGGGGYEQYF
.	15	TRBV18	TRBD1	TRBJ2-4	TGTGCCAGCTCCCAAGGGGGCCAGGGGAAAAACATTCAGTACTTC	CASSQGGQGKNIQYF
.	11	TRBV6-1	.	TRBJ1-2	TGTGCCAGCAGAGATGGGGCTGGCTACACCTTC	CASRDGAGYTF
.	14	TRBV27	.	TRBJ1-5	TGTGCCAGCAGTGACAGAGATAGCAATCAGCCCCAGCATTTT	CASSDRDSNQPQHF
.	19	TRBV4-2	.	TRBJ2-7	TGTGCCAGCAGCCACCGGCCCCCCTCGCGGGACCAACTACGGGGTGAGCAGTACTTC	CASSHRPPSRDQLRGEQYF
.	15	TRBV4-1	.	TRBJ1-2	TGCGCCAGCAGCCAAGAACAGTTCACTAACTATGGCTACACCTTC	CASSQEQFTNYGYTF
few	12	TRBV4-3	.	TRBJ2-3	TGCGCCAGCAGCCAAGAGTCCGATACGCAGTATTTT	CASSQESDTQYF
.	14	TRBV5-1	.	TRBJ2-1	TGCGCCAGCAGCTTGGGGCCCGCCCACAATGAGCAGTTCTTC	CASSLGPAHNEQFF
.	15	TRBV10-3	TRBD1	TRBJ1-5	TGTGCCACGTGGACCGGGACAGGGGACAATCAGCCCCAGCATTTT	CATWTGTGDNQPQHF
.	12	TRBV6-1	.	TRBJ2-7	TGTGCCAGCGGGAGGACTCCGAGAGAGCAGTACTTC	CASGRTPREQYF
.	18	TRBV4-1	TRBD1	TRBJ2-6	TGCGCCAGCAGCCAACGACAGGGGTTGGAATCTGGGGCCAACGTCCTGACTTTC	CASSQRQGLESGANVLTF
.	12	TRBV19	.	TRBJ1-5	TGTGCCAGTAGTATAGGGAGTCAGCCCCAGCATTTT	CASSIGSQPQHF
once	15	TRBV25-1	TRBD2	TRBJ2-7	TGTGCCAGCAGTGAAGGGTCTAGCGGGAGTAACGAGCAGTACTTC	CASSEGSSGSNEQYF
.	16	TRBV10-2	TRBD2	TRBJ2-2	TGCGCCAGCGAAGGACTAGCGGGGACGAACACCGGGGAGCTGTTTTTT	CASEGLAGTNTGELFF
.	13	TRBV9	TRBD2	TRBJ2-7	TGTGCCAGCAGTCTAGCGGGAGGGAGCGAGCAGTACTTC	CASSLAGGSEQYF
once	13	TRBV7-2	.	TRBJ2-5	TGTGCCAGCAGCAGGTACCACGGTCGGACCCAGTACTTC	CASSRYHGRTQYF
.	16	TRBV10-3	TRBD1	TRBJ2-2	TGTGCCATCAGTCACAGGGGAGTTATGAACACCGGGGAGCTGTTTTTT	CAISHRGVMNTGELFF
few	16	TRBV7-7	TRBD2	TRBJ2-2	TGTTACCTTAGACTAGCGGGAGATGGGAACACCGGGGAGCTGTTTTTT	CYLRLAGDGNTGELFF
once	16	TRBV5-1	TRBD1	TRBJ1-2	TGCGCCAGCAGCTTGGTGGGGAAGGACAGGGCCGTCGGCTACACCTTC	CASSLVGKDRAVGYTF
.	14	TRBV4-2	.	TRBJ1-5	TGTGCCAGCAGCCAAGGTCAGAGCAATCAGCCCCAGCATTTT	CASSQGQSNQPQHF
.	13	TRBV5-6	.	TRBJ2-7	TGTGCCAGCAGCTTAGGGACACGATACGAGCAGTACTTC	CASSLGTRYEQYF
once	11	TRBV10-2	.	TRBJ1-2	TGCGCCAGCAGTGAGGGGAGTGGCTACACCTTC	CASSEGSGYTF
.	15	TRBV27	.	TRBJ2-3	TGTGCCAGCAGGCTGACAGGCTGGCCCACAGATACGCAGTATTTT	CASRLTGWPTDTQYF
.	15	TRBV5-1	.	TRBJ1-3	TGCGCCAGCAGCCCTCTTCCCGGCTCTGGAAACACCATATATTTT	CASSPLPGSGNTIYF
once	17	TRBV5-1	.	TRBJ2-1	TGCGCCAGCAGCTTGGTCTACGTGGGAGACCCCTACAATGAGCAGTTCTTC	CASSLVYVGDPYNEQFF